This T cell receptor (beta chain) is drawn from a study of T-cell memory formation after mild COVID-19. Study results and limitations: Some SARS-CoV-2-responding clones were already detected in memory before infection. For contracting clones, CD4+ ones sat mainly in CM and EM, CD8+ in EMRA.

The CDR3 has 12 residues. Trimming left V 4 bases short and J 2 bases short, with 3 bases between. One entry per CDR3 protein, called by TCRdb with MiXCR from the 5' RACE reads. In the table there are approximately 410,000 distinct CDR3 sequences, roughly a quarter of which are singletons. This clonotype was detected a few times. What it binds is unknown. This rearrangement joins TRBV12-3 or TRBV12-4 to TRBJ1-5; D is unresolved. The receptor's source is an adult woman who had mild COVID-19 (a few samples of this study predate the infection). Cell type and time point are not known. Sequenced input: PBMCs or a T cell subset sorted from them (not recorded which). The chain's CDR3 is CASSYGNQPQHF. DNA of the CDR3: TGTGCCAGCAGTTACGGCAATCAGCCCCAGCATTTT.